This entry describes one TCR beta chain. Antigen specificity is unknown. The data derive from a study of blood T cells in healthy people across ages. Through a sample-barcoded 5' primer and a J-beta primer mix, a second PCR was run for about 6 to 12 cycles. The template-switch adaptor, which had 12 random nucleotides, put a tag on each cDNA molecule. Using its own MiXCR run on the 5' RACE reads, TCRdb lists one record per CDR3 protein. The sample lists roughly 730,000 distinct CDR3 sequences, roughly three fifths occurring once. Per sample, no less than 5.5 micrograms of total RNA were extracted. Study-level findings and limits: Samples with more naive T cells showed higher observed beta diversity. Underestimates were what the diversity estimates from one million T cells were considered to be.

Sequencing used blood. The source of this sequence is a man between 35 and 55 years old in good health.

The CDR3 sequence is CASLAGVSGANVLTF. The CDR3 nucleotides read TGTGCCAGCCTAGCGGGAGTCTCTGGGGCCAACGTCCTGACTTTC. V is TRBV6-1 and J is TRBJ2-6, with 10 bases lining up with TRBD2. With 8 bases clipped from V and 0 bases from J, the junction kept 1 base outside the gene matches. The CDR3 contains 15 residues. Germline-derived CDR1 and CDR2 are MNHNS and SASEGT.